This TCR beta chain originates from a study of T-cell reconstitution after alpha-beta-depleted transplantation in children. A TCRbeta library incorporating unique molecular identifiers was prepared. Using its own MiXCR run on the PCR reads, TCRdb lists one record per CDR3 protein. Among around 370,000 distinct CDR3 sequences listed, about a tenth were seen once. This clonotype was seen a few times. In germline, CDR1 is MNHEY, CDR2 SVGEGT. The CDR3 covers 16 residues. The V end lost 0 bases, the J end lost 9 bases, and 18 bases lay between the germline ends. The clonotype originates from a human donor who donated a stem cell graft to a child with acute lymphoblastic leukemia. The chain couples TRBV6-2 or TRBV6-3 to TRBJ2-1, with a weak D call TRBD2 (6 bases). The source was PBMCs from the stem cell graft donor, collected from the stem cell graft. Here the CDR3 reads CASSYSTRDFIPEQFF. In DNA, the CDR3 is TGTGCCAGCAGTTACTCGACTAGGGACTTTATCCCTGAGCAGTTCTTC.